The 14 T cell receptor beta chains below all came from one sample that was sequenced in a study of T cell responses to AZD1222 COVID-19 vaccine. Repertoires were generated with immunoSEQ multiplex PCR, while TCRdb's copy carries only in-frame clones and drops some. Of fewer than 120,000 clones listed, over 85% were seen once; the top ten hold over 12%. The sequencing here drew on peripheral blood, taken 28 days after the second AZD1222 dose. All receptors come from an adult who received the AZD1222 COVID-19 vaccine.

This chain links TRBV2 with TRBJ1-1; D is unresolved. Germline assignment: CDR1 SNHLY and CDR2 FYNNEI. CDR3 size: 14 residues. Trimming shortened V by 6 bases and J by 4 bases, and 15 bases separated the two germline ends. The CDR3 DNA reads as TGTGCCAGCAGGATGGGGAGCATGAGCACTGAAGCTTTCTTT. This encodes CASRMGSMSTEAFF.

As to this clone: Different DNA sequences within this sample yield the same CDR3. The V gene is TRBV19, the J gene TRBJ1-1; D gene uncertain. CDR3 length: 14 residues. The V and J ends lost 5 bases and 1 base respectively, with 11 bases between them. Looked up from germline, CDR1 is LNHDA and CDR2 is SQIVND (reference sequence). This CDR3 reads CASSGPGENTEAFF. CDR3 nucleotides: TGTGCCAGTAGTGGTCCAGGCGAGAACACTGAAGCTTTCTTT.

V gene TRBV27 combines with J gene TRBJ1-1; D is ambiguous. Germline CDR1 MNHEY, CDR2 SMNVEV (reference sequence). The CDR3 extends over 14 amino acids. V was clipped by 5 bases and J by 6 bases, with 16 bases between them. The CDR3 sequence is CASSATLRWAEAFF. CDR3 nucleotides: TGTGCCAGCAGTGCCACCCTCAGGTGGGCTGAAGCTTTCTTT.

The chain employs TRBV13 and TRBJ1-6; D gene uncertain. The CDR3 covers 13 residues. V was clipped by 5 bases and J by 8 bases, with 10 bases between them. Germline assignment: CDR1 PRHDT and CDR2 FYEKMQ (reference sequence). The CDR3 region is CASSLEQYSPLHF. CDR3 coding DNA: TGTGCCAGCAGCCTAGAACAGTATTCACCCCTCCACTTT.

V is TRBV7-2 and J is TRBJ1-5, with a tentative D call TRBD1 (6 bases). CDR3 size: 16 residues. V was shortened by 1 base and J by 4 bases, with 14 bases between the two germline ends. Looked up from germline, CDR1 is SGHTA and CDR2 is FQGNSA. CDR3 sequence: CASSLGAGVMNQPQHF. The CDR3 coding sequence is TGTGCCAGCAGCTTAGGTGCAGGGGTTATGAATCAGCCCCAGCATTTT.

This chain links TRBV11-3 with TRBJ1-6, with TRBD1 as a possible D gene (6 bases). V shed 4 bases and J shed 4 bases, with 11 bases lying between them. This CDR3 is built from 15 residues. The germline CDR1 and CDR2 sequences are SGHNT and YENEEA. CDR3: CASSSRQAYNSPLHF. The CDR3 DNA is TGTGCCAGCAGCTCACGACAGGCGTATAATTCACCCCTCCACTTT.

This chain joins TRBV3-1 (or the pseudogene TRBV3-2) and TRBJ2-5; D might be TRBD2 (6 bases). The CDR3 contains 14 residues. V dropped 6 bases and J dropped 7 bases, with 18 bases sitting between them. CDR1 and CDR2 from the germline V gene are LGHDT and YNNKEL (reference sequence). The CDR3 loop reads CASRLGQVGGTQYF. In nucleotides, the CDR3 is TGTGCCAGCAGACTCGGACAAGTCGGGGGGACCCAGTACTTC.

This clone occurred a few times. The CDR3, as DNA: TGTGCCATCAGTGTGACAGGGGAGGGTGAAAAACTGTTTTTT. This gives the protein CAISVTGEGEKLFF. This chain uses TRBV10-3 with TRBJ1-4; 8 positions match TRBD1. Germline V gives CDR1 ENHRY, CDR2 SYGVKD. V lost 4 bases, J lost 7 bases, and 5 bases stayed unmatched. The CDR3 runs 14 residues.

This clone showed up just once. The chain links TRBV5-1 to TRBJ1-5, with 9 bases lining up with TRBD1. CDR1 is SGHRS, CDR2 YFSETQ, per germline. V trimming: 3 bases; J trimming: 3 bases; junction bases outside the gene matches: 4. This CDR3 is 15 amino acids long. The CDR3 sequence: CASSSGTGTNQPQHF. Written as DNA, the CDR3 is TGCGCCAGCAGCTCTGGGACAGGGACCAATCAGCCCCAGCATTTT.

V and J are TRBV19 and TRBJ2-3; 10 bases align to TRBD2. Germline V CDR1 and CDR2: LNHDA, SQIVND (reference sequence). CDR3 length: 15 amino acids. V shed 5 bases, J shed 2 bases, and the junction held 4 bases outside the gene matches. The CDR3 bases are TGTGCCAGTAGTCTCACTAGCGGGGCCACAGATACGCAGTATTTT. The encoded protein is CASSLTSGATDTQYF.

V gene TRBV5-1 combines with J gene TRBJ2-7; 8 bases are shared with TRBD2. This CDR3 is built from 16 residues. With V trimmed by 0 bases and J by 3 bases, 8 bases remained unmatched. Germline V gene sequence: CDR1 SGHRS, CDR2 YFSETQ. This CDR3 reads CASSLGPSGGVYEQYF. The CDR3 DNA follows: TGCGCCAGCAGCTTGGGGCCCAGCGGGGGCGTCTACGAGCAGTACTTC.

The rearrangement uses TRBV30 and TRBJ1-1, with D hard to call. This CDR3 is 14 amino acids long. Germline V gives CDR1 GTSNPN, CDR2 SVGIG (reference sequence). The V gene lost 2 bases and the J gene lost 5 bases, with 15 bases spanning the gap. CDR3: CAWSQGNDFTEAFF. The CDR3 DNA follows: TGTGCCTGGAGTCAAGGAAATGATTTTACTGAAGCTTTCTTT. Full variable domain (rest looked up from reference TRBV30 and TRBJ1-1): SQTIHQWPATLVQPVGSPLSLECTVEGTSNPNLYWYRQAAGRGLQLLFYSVGIGQISSEVPQNLSASRPQDRQFILSSKKLLLSDSGFYLCAWSQGNDFTEAFFGQGTRLTVV.

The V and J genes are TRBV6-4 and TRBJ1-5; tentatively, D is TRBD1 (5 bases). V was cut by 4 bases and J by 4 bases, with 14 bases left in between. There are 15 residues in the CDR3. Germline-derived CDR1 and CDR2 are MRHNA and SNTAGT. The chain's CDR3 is CASSVGQTSNQPQHF. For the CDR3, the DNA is TGTGCCAGCAGTGTAGGACAAACCTCTAATCAGCCCCAGCATTTT.

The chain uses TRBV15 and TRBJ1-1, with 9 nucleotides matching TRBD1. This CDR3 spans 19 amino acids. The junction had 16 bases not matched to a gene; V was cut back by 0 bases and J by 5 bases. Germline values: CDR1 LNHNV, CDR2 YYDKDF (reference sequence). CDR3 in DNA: TGTGCCACCAGCAGAGATCGGCTACTACAGGGGGCAAAGGGAACTGAAGCTTTCTTT. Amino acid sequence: CATSRDRLLQGAKGTEAFF.